Sequencing of this T cell receptor (beta chain) was carried out in a study (dated by TCRdb to 2016 to 2018). Library method: RT-PCR. These reads were obtained on an Illumina MiSeq. TCRdb reprocessed the public reads (quality trimming at Q25 with fastp, clone calling with MiXCR) and kept in-frame beta chains. Under each unique CDR3 protein, matching rows form one entry showing the most common genes and DNA. The sample table contains 550,000 to 750,000 distinct CDR3 sequences; only one count was recorded for 12% to 15% of them. Together, the top ten hold just over 3.5% of the sample. As regards this clonotype: Its binding antigen is unknown. Within one base of it there is no much larger clone, and no base qualities were kept.

According to the germline V gene, CDR1 reads SGHTA and CDR2 reads FQGNSA. Counted from cysteine to phenylalanine, this CDR3 has 15 amino acids. Of all the DNA, just the CDR3 is kept, 45 bases in frame from base 1. V drops 5 bases and J drops 6 bases, leaving 17 bases in between. Sequencing was performed on memory CD4+ T cells from blood. The origin of this receptor is a female donor in good health, serving as a healthy control. The rearrangement combines TRBV7-2 with TRBJ1-5, with no D gene named confidently. CDR3 loop: CASSNGPPGGQPQHF. The base sequence is TGTGCCAGCAGCAACGGGCCACCGGGCGGTCAGCCCCAGCATTTT. With the rest looked up from the reference TRBV7-2 and TRBJ1-5 genes rather than sequenced, the full variable domain is GAGVSQSPSNKVTEKGKDVELRCDPISGHTALYWYRQSLGQGLEFLIYFQGNSAPDKSGLPSDRFSAERTGGSVSTLTIQRTQQEDSAVYLCASSNGPPGGQPQHFGDGTRLSIL.